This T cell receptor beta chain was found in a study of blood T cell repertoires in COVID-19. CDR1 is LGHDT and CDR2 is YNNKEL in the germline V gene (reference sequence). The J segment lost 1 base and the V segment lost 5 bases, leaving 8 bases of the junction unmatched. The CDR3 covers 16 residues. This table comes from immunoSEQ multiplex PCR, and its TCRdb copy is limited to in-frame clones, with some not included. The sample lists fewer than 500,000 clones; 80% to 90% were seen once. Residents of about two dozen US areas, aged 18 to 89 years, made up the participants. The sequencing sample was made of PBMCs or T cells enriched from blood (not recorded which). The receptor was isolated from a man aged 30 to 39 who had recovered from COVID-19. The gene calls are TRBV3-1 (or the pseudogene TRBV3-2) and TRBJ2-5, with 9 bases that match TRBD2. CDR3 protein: CASSKAGGPLQETQYF. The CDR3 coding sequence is TGTGCCAGCAGCAAAGCGGGAGGCCCCCTCCAAGAGACCCAGTACTTC.